A selection of T cell receptor beta chains follows, all from one sample in a study of T-cell reconstitution after alpha-beta-depleted transplantation in children. TCRdb independently ran MiXCR on the PCR reads; one entry per CDR3 protein. The top ten hold around a tenth of the sample, which has approximately 270,000 distinct CDR3 sequences, 9.9% seen once. The sample was PBMCs from the stem cell graft donor, taken from the stem cell graft. These receptors all come from a human donor who donated a stem cell graft to a child with SCID. The CDR3 runs from the conserved cysteine through the conserved F or W. D genes are given only for firm matches. Clone size is shown for a subset of rows, as once, few, many or a class of expanded clone.

V	size	J	D	DNA	CDR3
TRBV10-2	few	TRBJ2-1	TRBD2	TGCGCCAGCACCTCGGGGGGGCCAGGGCAGTTCTTC	CASTSGGPGQFF
TRBV6-5	few	TRBJ2-6	NA	TGTGCCAGCAGTTACGGGACCAGAGTAGTAGCCAACGTCCTGACTTTC	CASSYGTRVVANVLTF
TRBV6-1	few	TRBJ1-6	TRBD1	TGTGCCAGCAGTGTAGTTCCCCCGGACAGGGTGGGCCATTCACCCCTCCACTTT	CASSVVPPDRVGHSPLHF
TRBV2	many	TRBJ2-2	NA	TGTGCCAGCGGAGGACAGCCGAACACCGGGGAGCTGTTTTTT	CASGGQPNTGELFF
TRBV12-3/TRBV12-4	NA	TRBJ1-2	NA	TGTGCCAGCAGTTTTGGCCAGGCAGTTGGCTACACCTTC	CASSFGQAVGYTF
TRBV29-1	NA	TRBJ2-1	NA	TGCAGCGCGCTGGGGGGCTCCTACAATGAGCAGTTCTTC	CSALGGSYNEQFF
TRBV11-2	few	TRBJ1-2	TRBD1	TGTGCCAGCAGCTCCTGGACAGGGAGTCCTGGAGGCTACACCTTC	CASSSWTGSPGGYTF
TRBV6-5	NA	TRBJ1-2	TRBD1	TGTGCCAGCAGTTACTCGTGGCAGGGGGTATATGGCTACACCTTC	CASSYSWQGVYGYTF
TRBV15	few	TRBJ2-2	NA	TGTGCCACCAGCCAAGCCGTTACCGGGGAGCTGTTTTTT	CATSQAVTGELFF
TRBV6-5	many	TRBJ1-5	TRBD1	TGTGCCAGCAATCGACAGGGGGCTAGTAGCAATCAGCCCCAGCATTTT	CASNRQGASSNQPQHF
TRBV12-3/TRBV12-4	many	TRBJ1-6	NA	TGTGCCAGCAGTTTTAGGTCTGGGGCAAATTCACCCCTCCACTTT	CASSFRSGANSPLHF
TRBV6-4	many	TRBJ2-1	NA	TGTGCCAGCAGTGACTCTAGTCAGGGTGAGCAGTTCTTC	CASSDSSQGEQFF
TRBV20-1	few	TRBJ2-7	TRBD1	TGCAGTGCTAGCAACCGGGACAGGGACTACGAGCAGTACTTC	CSASNRDRDYEQYF
TRBV27	NA	TRBJ2-2	TRBD1	TGTGCCAGCAGGAGGACAGGGGCGAACACCGGGGAGCTGTTTTTT	CASRRTGANTGELFF
TRBV10-3	many	TRBJ2-7	NA	TGTGCCATCAGTGCAGAATTAACAGGCTACGAGCAGTACTTC	CAISAELTGYEQYF
TRBV18	few	TRBJ2-5	NA	TGTGCCAGCTCACCCCCGGGGAGTCCGGAGACCCAGTACTTC	CASSPPGSPETQYF
TRBV10-3	NA	TRBJ2-7	NA	TGTGCCAGCGTGGGAGTGAACGAGCAGTACTTC	CASVGVNEQYF
TRBV6-5	NA	TRBJ2-7	NA	TGTGCCAGCAGTTACTCCACAGGCCGAAAATCCTACGAGCAGTACTTC	CASSYSTGRKSYEQYF
TRBV12-3/TRBV12-4	NA	TRBJ1-1	NA	TGTGCCAGCAGCCATAGAGGGGCGGCAGCTTTCTTT	CASSHRGAAAFF
TRBV18	NA	TRBJ2-1	NA	TGTGCCAGCTCACCACCGACGTCGGATGAGCAGTTCTTC	CASSPPTSDEQFF
TRBV7-9	few	TRBJ1-1	NA	TGTGCCAGCAGCCCACCTTTACAGGGTCCCAACACTGAAGCTTTCTTT	CASSPPLQGPNTEAFF
TRBV10-3	many	TRBJ2-5	TRBD2	TGTGCCATCAGTGAGTCTACGGCTAGCGGGGAAGAGACCCAGTACTTC	CAISESTASGEETQYF
TRBV5-1	few	TRBJ1-2	NA	TGCGCCAGCAGCTTGGAGCCGACCGGCCCATATGGCTACACCTTC	CASSLEPTGPYGYTF
TRBV7-9	NA	TRBJ1-1	NA	TGTGCCAGCAGCGTAAACCAGGGGAACACTGAAGCTTTCTTT	CASSVNQGNTEAFF
TRBV10-1	many	TRBJ2-3	NA	TGCGCCAGCAGTCTGGGGAACACAGATACGCAGTATTTT	CASSLGNTDTQYF
TRBV7-8	once	TRBJ2-7	NA	TGTGCCAGCAGCTTATCTTATCAGGGGCAAGGGGACGAGCAGTACTTC	CASSLSYQGQGDEQYF
TRBV20-1	once	TRBJ1-1	NA	TGCAGTGCTGACCAGGGCATGAACACTGAAGCTTTCTTT	CSADQGMNTEAFF
TRBV5-1	NA	TRBJ1-2	TRBD1	TGCGCCAGCAGCTCGAGAAGGACAGGGGGCGACTATGGCTACACCTTC	CASSSRRTGGDYGYTF
TRBV5-1	many	TRBJ2-7	NA	TGCGCCAGCAGCCAAATAGGCAGCTACTACGAGCAGTACTTC	CASSQIGSYYEQYF
TRBV12-3/TRBV12-4	few	TRBJ1-4	TRBD1	TGTGCCAGCAGACCGGGACAGAATAATGAAAAACTGTTTTTT	CASRPGQNNEKLFF
TRBV20-1	NA	TRBJ1-4	TRBD1	TGCAGTGCTAGAGGGACAGGCGGTGAAAAACTGTTTTTT	CSARGTGGEKLFF
TRBV6-1	NA	TRBJ1-1	NA	TGTGCCAGCAGGAGATATGACGAGGTTAACACTGAAGCTTTCTTT	CASRRYDEVNTEAFF
TRBV12-3/TRBV12-4	many	TRBJ1-3	NA	TGTGCCAGCAGTTTCGGAGACTTGGGCTCTGGAAACACCATATATTTT	CASSFGDLGSGNTIYF
TRBV7-2	NA	TRBJ2-3	TRBD2	TGTGCCAGCAGCTGGTACGAGCGGGGGGGCCAAGATACGCAGTATTTT	CASSWYERGGQDTQYF
TRBV5-1	many	TRBJ2-3	NA	TGCGCCAGCAGCTTAGGAGAAGTTTCAGATACGCAGTATTTT	CASSLGEVSDTQYF
TRBV5-1	few	TRBJ2-1	TRBD1	TGCGCCAGCAGTTTCCAATTCGGGACAGCTTACAATGAGCAGTTCTTC	CASSFQFGTAYNEQFF
TRBV12-3/TRBV12-4	few	TRBJ2-1	TRBD1	TGTGCCAGCAGTCCCGGGACAGGGGCCTACAATGAGCAGTTCTTC	CASSPGTGAYNEQFF
TRBV7-9	few	TRBJ1-6	NA	TGTGCCAGCAGCTTTGGGGACGACGATTCACCCCTCCACTTT	CASSFGDDDSPLHF
TRBV20-1	NA	TRBJ2-7	TRBD2	TGCAGTGCTAGAGGTCGGGGGGTTACCTACGAGCAGTACTTC	CSARGRGVTYEQYF
TRBV5-1	many	TRBJ2-7	NA	TGCGCCAGCAGCTTGGAAGGACACTTTTACGAGCAGTACTTC	CASSLEGHFYEQYF
TRBV29-1	few	TRBJ2-5	TRBD1	TGCAGCGGCGGGACAGGTCAAGAGACCCAGTACTTC	CSGGTGQETQYF
TRBV12-3/TRBV12-4	many	TRBJ1-2	NA	TGTGCCAGCAGTTGGTCCCGTACCGTTTATGGCTACACCTTC	CASSWSRTVYGYTF
TRBV12-3/TRBV12-4	few	TRBJ2-7	NA	TGTGCCAGCAGTTTAGTGGGGGCCCTCACCTACGAGCAGTACTTC	CASSLVGALTYEQYF